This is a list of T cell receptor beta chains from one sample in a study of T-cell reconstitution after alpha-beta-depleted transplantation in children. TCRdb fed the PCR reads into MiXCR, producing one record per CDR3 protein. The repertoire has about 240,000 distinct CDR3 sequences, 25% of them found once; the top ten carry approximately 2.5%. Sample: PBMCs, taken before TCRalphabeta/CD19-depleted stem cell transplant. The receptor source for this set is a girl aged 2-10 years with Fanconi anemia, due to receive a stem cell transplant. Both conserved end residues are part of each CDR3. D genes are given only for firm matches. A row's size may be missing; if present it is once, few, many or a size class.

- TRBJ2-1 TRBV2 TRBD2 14 TGTGCCAGCAGACCTAGCGGTTATTGGAATGAGCAGTTCTTC CASRPSGYWNEQFF
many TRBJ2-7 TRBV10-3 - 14 TGTGCCATCAGTGAGTCCCCACCACCTAACGAGCAGTACTTC CAISESPPPNEQYF
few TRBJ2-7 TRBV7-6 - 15 TGTGCCAGCAGCTCCGAAATTTCGGGGGCCTACGAGCAGTACTTC CASSSEISGAYEQYF
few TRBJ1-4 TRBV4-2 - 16 TGTGCCAGCAGCCAAGACAGGGGACTTCCTAATGAAAAACTGTTTTTT CASSQDRGLPNEKLFF
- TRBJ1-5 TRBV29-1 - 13 TGCAGCGTTGGGCTTCGGGGCAATCAGCCCCAGCATTTT CSVGLRGNQPQHF
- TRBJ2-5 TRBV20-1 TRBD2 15 TGCAGTGCTAGCGATCTAGCGGGAGTTCAAGAGACCCAGTACTTC CSASDLAGVQETQYF
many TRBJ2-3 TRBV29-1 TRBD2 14 TGCAGCGTTTTGACTAGCGGGGGGTCAGATACGCAGTATTTT CSVLTSGGSDTQYF
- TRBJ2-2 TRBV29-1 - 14 TGCAGCGGTTATCGGACCCTCAACACCGGGGAGCTGTTTTTT CSGYRTLNTGELFF
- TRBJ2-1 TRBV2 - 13 TGTGCCAGCATCCCTAGGGCACACATTGAGCAGTTCTTC CASIPRAHIEQFF
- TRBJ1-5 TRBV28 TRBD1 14 TGTGCCAGCAGTCAGACAGGGGCGGGTCAGCCCCAGCATTTT CASSQTGAGQPQHF
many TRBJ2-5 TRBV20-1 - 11 TGCACAACGGGGACGTCAGAGACCCAGTACTTC CTTGTSETQYF
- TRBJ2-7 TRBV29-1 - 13 TGCAGCGTTGAGGACGGCACAGACTACGAGCAGTACTTC CSVEDGTDYEQYF
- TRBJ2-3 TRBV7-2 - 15 TGTGCCAGCAGCTTATTCTTCTCTCAGGCAGATACGCAGTATTTT CASSLFFSQADTQYF
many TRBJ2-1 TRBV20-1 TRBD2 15 TGCAGTGCTAGAGTTAGCGGGAGGGCTTACAATGAGCAGTTCTTC CSARVSGRAYNEQFF
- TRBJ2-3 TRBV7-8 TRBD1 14 TGTGCCAGCGCCGGGACAGGGTACACAGATACGCAGTATTTT CASAGTGYTDTQYF
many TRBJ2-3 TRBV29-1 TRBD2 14 TGCAGCACCAAAAGTGGACTAGCCGGTGATACGCAGTATTTT CSTKSGLAGDTQYF
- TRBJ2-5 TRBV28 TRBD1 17 TGTGCCAGCACCGAGTGGGAGACAGGGGCAGGGTCGGAGACCCAGTACTTC CASTEWETGAGSETQYF
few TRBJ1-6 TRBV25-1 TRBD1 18 TGTGCCAGCAGTGATTACTCATCCGGGACAGGCCCACTTCCACCCCTCCACTTT CASSDYSSGTGPLPPLHF
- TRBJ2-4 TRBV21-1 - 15 TGTGCCAGCAGCAAAGCACAGGGGGATGAAAACATTCAGTACTTC CASSKAQGDENIQYF
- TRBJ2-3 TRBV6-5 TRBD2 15 TGTGCCAGCAGTTACTTTGGCGGGAGTGGAGATACGCAGTATTTT CASSYFGGSGDTQYF
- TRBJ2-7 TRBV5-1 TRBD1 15 TGCGCCAGCAGCCCTGGACAGGTAATCTCCTACGAGCAGTACTTC CASSPGQVISYEQYF
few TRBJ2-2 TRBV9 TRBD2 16 TGTGCCAGCAGCCCGGGGGGCGGGAGGGCTACCGGGGAGCTGTTTTTT CASSPGGGRATGELFF
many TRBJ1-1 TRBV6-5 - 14 TGTGCCAGCAGTTACGGGCTTGGGGGATCCGAAGCTTTCTTT CASSYGLGGSEAFF
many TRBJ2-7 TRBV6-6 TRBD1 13 TGTGCCAGCGAGGGACAGGGACACTACGAGCAGTACTTC CASEGQGHYEQYF
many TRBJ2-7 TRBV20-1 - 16 TGCAGTGCTAGAGATTACCGGGCGGGAACTTCCTACGAGCAGTACTTC CSARDYRAGTSYEQYF
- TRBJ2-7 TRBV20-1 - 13 TGCAGTGCCCGAAAGACAGCCTCCTACGAGCAGTACTTC CSARKTASYEQYF
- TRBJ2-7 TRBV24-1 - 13 TGTGCCACCACCATCGGGGGCCCCTACGAGCAGTACTTC CATTIGGPYEQYF